A single sample is the source of the 15 T cell receptor beta chains below, sequenced in a study of cytomegalovirus exposure and HLA in healthy donors. The PCR was carried out with 60 Vbeta primers and 13 Jbeta primers. Sequenced by immunoSEQ multiplex PCR; TCRdb stores in-frame clones only, minus some. Of under 200,000 clones in the sample, approximately 78% are singletons; the top ten hold 1.5% to 2%. Sequenced sample: PBMCs. All receptors come from a woman between 18 and 29 years old in good health and CMV-seronegative.

The rearrangement links TRBV19 to TRBJ1-1; D unresolved. The CDR3 runs 14 residues. The V gene lost 9 bases and the J gene lost 5 bases, with 19 bases spanning the gap. Per the germline V gene, CDR1 is LNHDA and CDR2 is SQIVND (reference sequence). CDR3 sequence: CASRIPGIGTEAFF. Here the CDR3 DNA reads TGTGCCAGCCGAATCCCGGGGATTGGTACTGAAGCTTTCTTT.

CDR3 coding DNA: TGTGCCAGTATTGGGGGCCCTTTCGACAATGAGCAGTTCTTC. Encoded protein: CASIGGPFDNEQFF. The chain links TRBV19 to TRBJ2-1, with D possibly being TRBD1 (6 bases). CDR1 LNHDA and CDR2 SQIVND come from the germline V gene (reference sequence). V shed 7 bases and J shed 5 bases, with 15 bases lying between them. This CDR3 is built from 14 residues. Based on the CDR3 plus reference TRBV19 and TRBJ2-1, the full variable domain is DGGITQSPKYLFRKEGQNVTLSCEQNLNHDAMYWYRQDPGQGLRLIYYSQIVNDFQKGDIAEGYSVSREKKESFPLTVTSAQKNPTAFYLCASIGGPFDNEQFFGPGTRLTVL.

This chain uses TRBV12-5 with TRBJ1-1; 10 nucleotides agree with TRBD1. The CDR3 runs to 23 residues. Germline V lookup: CDR1 LGHNT, CDR2 FRNRAP. V dropped 0 bases and J dropped 5; count of bases not matched to a gene: 27. The DNA of the CDR3 is TGTGCTAGTGGTTTGGTACAACCGCCCCTCTTGGACAGGGGGATCCTTGTGGGGACTGAAGCTTTCTTT. The encoded protein is CASGLVQPPLLDRGILVGTEAFF.

This chain uses TRBV2 with TRBJ2-3; D might be TRBD2 (6 bases). The CDR3 is 15 amino acids. Germline V lookup: CDR1 SNHLY, CDR2 FYNNEI. Trimming shortened V by 11 bases and J by 0 bases, and 18 bases separated the two germline ends. For the CDR3, the DNA is TGTGCCGACTCTCCGCTGGCGGGAAGCACAGATACGCAGTATTTT. This codes for CADSPLAGSTDTQYF.

This clone came up a few times. The genes are TRBV7-9 and TRBJ2-7; possible D gene TRBD1, 7 bases. The CDR3 extends over 14 amino acids. Germline V lookup: CDR1 SEHNR, CDR2 FQNEAQ (reference sequence). CDR3: CSSSSGDSAYEQYV. The CDR3 nucleotides read TGTTCCAGCAGCTCGGGGGACAGCGCCTACGAGCAGTACGTC.

The chain carries TRBV7-9 and TRBJ2-1, with D possibly TRBD2 on 5 matching bases. Per the germline V gene, CDR1 is SEHNR and CDR2 is FQNEAQ (reference sequence). The CDR3 contains 13 residues. Trimming left V 9 bases short and J 3 bases short, with 12 bases between. The chain's CDR3 is CASAVALYNEQFF. CDR3 DNA: TGTGCCAGTGCGGTAGCGCTCTACAATGAGCAGTTCTTC.

The chain links TRBV5-6 to TRBJ2-7, with 13 bases lining up with TRBD2. Germline V CDR1 and CDR2: SGHDT, YYEEEE. The length of the CDR3 is 17 residues. Losses at the gene ends were 6 bases for V and 0 bases for J; bases not matched to a gene: 9. CDR3 sequence: CASNIRGLAGASYEQYF. CDR3 nucleotides: TGTGCCAGCAACATACGCGGACTAGCGGGGGCCTCCTACGAGCAGTACTTC.

CDR3 DNA sequence: TGTGCCAGCAGTATGGGCGCGACGAACACCGGGGAGCTGTTTTTT. Its translation: CASSMGATNTGELFF. The chain couples TRBV27 to TRBJ2-2; D remains ambiguous. Germline CDR1 is MNHEY and CDR2 is SMNVEV (reference sequence). This CDR3 comprises 15 residues. V was pared by 5 bases and J by 0 bases, with 10 bases between.

The chain carries TRBV18 and TRBJ2-7; D possibly corresponds to TRBD1 (6 bases). V was trimmed by 3 bases and J by 5 bases, leaving 17 bases between them. The CDR3 has 15 residues. CDR1 KGHSH and CDR2 LQKENI come from the germline V gene. DNA for the CDR3: TGTGCCAGCTCACCGGGTCCCCCAGGGGCCGACGAGCAGTACTTC. Translating gives CASSPGPPGADEQYF.

The gene calls are TRBV28 and TRBJ1-5; weak D call: TRBD1 (6 bases). This CDR3 contains 17 residues. Germline-derived CDR1 and CDR2 are MDHEN and SYDVKM. V lost 6 bases and J lost 1, with 19 bases in between. In DNA, the CDR3 is TGTGCCAGCAGCGCTAACGGACAGCTGAGAAGCAATCAGCCCCAGCATTTT. Residues: CASSANGQLRSNQPQHF.

A few counts support this clone. This chain uses TRBV6-5 with TRBJ2-7; D is uncertain. The CDR3 spans 13 residues. Trimming pared 5 bases from V and 4 bases from J, leaving 12 bases between. Germline V CDR1 and CDR2: MNHEY, SVGAGI. CDR3 nucleotide sequence: TGTGCCAGCAGTCACCGACGAGGATACGAGCAGTACGTC. This encodes CASSHRRGYEQYV.

The chain employs TRBV28 and TRBJ2-1; tentatively, D is TRBD2 (6 bases). Trimming removed 6 bases from V and 2 bases from J, with 11 bases in between. The CDR3 covers 14 residues. Germline V gene sequence: CDR1 MDHEN, CDR2 SYDVKM. CDR3 sequence: CASRVEGTYNEQFF. As DNA, the CDR3 is TGTGCCAGCAGGGTGGAGGGTACCTACAATGAGCAGTTCTTC.

This clone was counted once. The V gene is TRBV10-1, the J gene TRBJ2-7; the match to TRBD1 covers 7 bases. The germline V gene encodes CDR1 WNHNN and CDR2 SYGVQD (reference sequence). V lost 0 bases and J lost 6; bases outside the gene matches: 2. This CDR3 is 13 amino acids long. In DNA form, the CDR3 reads TGCGCCAGCAGTGAGTCACAGGGGTGCGAGCAGTACTTC. Amino acids: CASSESQGCEQYF.

In this sample, this clone turned up a few times. J is TRBJ1-5 and V is TRBV28; TRBD1 matches at 8 bases. There are 16 residues in the CDR3. Germline CDR1 is MDHEN and CDR2 is SYDVKM. V shed 2 bases and J 2 bases; nucleotides not matched to a gene: 5. The CDR3 is CASSLEAGGRNQPQHF. CDR3 DNA sequence: TGTGCCAGCAGTTTAGAGGCAGGGGGCCGCAATCAGCCCCAGCATTTT.

This clone was seen a few times. The chain is built from TRBV14 and TRBJ2-7; TRBD1 might be the D (6 bases). Germline V CDR1 and CDR2: SGHDN, FVKESK. CDR3 length: 15 amino acids. The V and J ends lost 4 bases and 6 bases respectively, with 19 bases between them. In DNA form, the CDR3 reads TGTGCCAGCAGCCCGCCCGGACAGAATCTCGCCGAGCAGTACTTC. It is translated as CASSPPGQNLAEQYF.